What follows are 21 T cell receptor beta chains derived from one specimen sequenced in a study of identical twins. TCRdb re-derived calls from the 5' RACE reads in MiXCR, one entry per CDR3 protein. This sample carries 430,000 or so distinct CDR3 sequences, approximately 24% of them seen once, and the ten largest clones take around 3%. These same records also appear under a second study, on T cells expressing NK-cell markers.

The sequenced sample was CD4+ T cells sorted from blood. The source of these receptors is a woman under 30 in good health.

The rearrangement uses TRBV29-1 and TRBJ2-3; tentatively, D is TRBD1 (6 bases). Trimming left V 4 bases short and J 2 bases short, with 16 bases between. Looked up from germline, CDR1 is SQVTM and CDR2 is ANQGSEA. This CDR3 is built from 15 residues. DNA of the CDR3: TGCAGCGTTGCGGGGTCGCAGGGGCCCACAGATACGCAGTATTTT. Its protein is CSVAGSQGPTDTQYF.

This chain joins TRBV5-1 and TRBJ2-7; D is uncertain. Germline CDR1 reads SGHRS; CDR2 reads YFSETQ. The V end lost 4 bases, the J end lost 0 bases, and 5 bases lay between the germline ends. The CDR3 length is 12 residues. CDR3 DNA: TGCGCCAGCAGCGCCAACTCCTACGAGCAGTACTTC. It codes for CASSANSYEQYF.

The chain's CDR3 is CSAGHTGELFF. The DNA for the CDR3 is TGCAGCGCCGGACACACCGGGGAGCTGTTTTTT. The chain recombines TRBV29-1 with TRBJ2-2; D call uncertain. In germline, CDR1 is SQVTM, CDR2 ANQGSEA. The length of the CDR3 is 11 residues. The ends were cut back, 7 bases at V and 3 bases at J, with 6 bases in the middle.

This clonotype was counted a few times. The chain couples TRBV10-3 to TRBJ2-1; no reliable D call. This CDR3 comprises 14 residues. Between the trimmed V and J ends, which lost 6 bases and 0 bases, there was a span of 9 bases. Germline V lookup: CDR1 ENHRY, CDR2 SYGVKD. The DNA for the CDR3 is TGTGCCATCAGCGGGTTTAGCTCCTACAATGAGCAGTTCTTC. It translates to CAISGFSSYNEQFF.

This chain uses TRBV5-1 with TRBJ2-3; D tentatively reads TRBD1 or TRBD2 (5 bases each). The CDR3 extends over 15 amino acids. The V gene's germline CDR1 is SGHRS and CDR2 YFSETQ. V shed 6 bases and J shed 2 bases, with 16 bases lying between them. The CDR3 region is CASTWGPGNTDTQYF. In nucleotides, the CDR3 is TGCGCCAGCACCTGGGGCCCGGGGAACACAGATACGCAGTATTTT. The full variable domain, its missing parts supplied by reference TRBV5-1 and TRBJ2-3, is KAGVTQTPRYLIKTRGQQVTLSCSPISGHRSVSWYQQTPGQGLQFLFEYFSETQRNKGNFPGRFSGRQFSNSRSEMNVSTLELGDSALYLCASTWGPGNTDTQYFGPGTRLTVL.

The chain is built from TRBV15 and TRBJ2-1; 12 nucleotides match TRBD2. This CDR3 spans 15 amino acids. CDR1 and CDR2 from the germline V gene are LNHNV and YYDKDF (reference sequence). Trimming cost V 5 bases and J 7 bases; bases outside gene matches: 6. The CDR3 spells CATSVGLAGKNEQFF. The DNA of the CDR3 is TGTGCCACCAGCGTCGGACTAGCGGGAAAGAATGAGCAGTTCTTC.

This chain joins TRBV6-6 and TRBJ2-7, with 9 bases fitting TRBD1. With V trimmed by 1 base and J by 9 bases, 1 base remained unmatched. The CDR3 covers 12 residues. Looked up from germline, CDR1 is MNHNY and CDR2 is SVGAGI (reference sequence). CDR3 in DNA: TGTGCCAGCAGTTACTTGACAGGGGGGCAGTACTTC. This encodes CASSYLTGGQYF.

This clonotype was observed a few times. The J gene is TRBJ2-7, the V gene TRBV20-1; TRBD1 matches 8 bases. The CDR3 is 14 amino acids. Germline loops: CDR1 DFQATT, CDR2 SNEGSKA (reference sequence). V shed 3 bases, J shed 7 bases, and the junction held 11 bases outside the gene matches. CDR3 amino acids: CSASLGRGLGEQYF. CDR3 DNA sequence: TGCAGTGCTAGCCTTGGCAGGGGGCTAGGGGAGCAGTACTTC.

The count of this clonotype is one. The chain uses TRBV20-1 and TRBJ2-7, with no clear D. The CDR3 has 12 residues. V lost 0 bases to trimming and J lost 2 bases, with 5 bases between them. Germline V gene lookup returns CDR1 DFQATT and CDR2 SNEGSKA (reference sequence). Written as DNA, the CDR3 is TGCAGTGCTAGAGAGGTAGCCTACGAGCAGTACTTC. It translates to CSAREVAYEQYF.

The CDR3 spells CASSFGRRGDYYGYTF. The CDR3 DNA reads TGTGCCAGCAGCTTCGGAAGGCGAGGTGACTATTATGGCTACACCTTC. The genes are TRBV7-9 and TRBJ1-2; no clear D. Germline lookup yields CDR1 SEHNR and CDR2 FQNEAQ (reference sequence). The CDR3 contains 16 residues. V lost 3 bases and J lost 5, with 19 bases in between. The whole variable domain, remainder taken from reference TRBV7-9 and TRBJ1-2, is DTGVSQNPRHKITKRGQNVTFRCDPISEHNRLYWYRQTLGQGPEFLTYFQNEAQLEKSRLLSDRFSAERPKGSFSTLEIQRTEQGDSAMYLCASSFGRRGDYYGYTFGSGTRLTVV.

This chain joins TRBV5-1 and TRBJ2-3; D remains unclear. Trimming pared 5 bases from V and 1 base from J, leaving 8 bases between. The V gene's germline CDR1 is SGHRS and CDR2 YFSETQ. The CDR3 covers 13 residues. CDR3 region: CASRPPGTDTQYF. The DNA for the CDR3 is TGCGCCAGCAGACCTCCTGGCACAGATACGCAGTATTTT.

In DNA, the CDR3 is TGCGCCAGCAGCTTTCCTAGCGGGGTGTTGGATGAGCAGTTCTTC. Its protein product is CASSFPSGVLDEQFF. This chain uses TRBV5-1 with TRBJ2-1; 9 bases are shared with TRBD2. V was clipped by 2 bases and J by 8 bases; unmatched bases: 8. The CDR3 runs 15 residues. Germline CDR1 SGHRS, CDR2 YFSETQ. Supplemented by reference TRBV5-1 and TRBJ2-1, the full variable domain reads KAGVTQTPRYLIKTRGQQVTLSCSPISGHRSVSWYQQTPGQGLQFLFEYFSETQRNKGNFPGRFSGRQFSNSRSEMNVSTLELGDSALYLCASSFPSGVLDEQFFGPGTRLTVL.

The table lists this clonotype with many counts. The chain combines TRBV3-1 with TRBJ2-1, with D unresolved. Trimming pared 3 bases from V and 4 bases from J, leaving 4 bases between. This CDR3 region has 12 residues. The germline gives CDR1 LGHDT, CDR2 YNNKEL (reference sequence). The CDR3 protein is CASSHQYNEQFF. Here the CDR3 DNA reads TGTGCCAGCAGCCATCAGTACAATGAGCAGTTCTTC.

This clonotype was observed a few times. This chain joins TRBV12-3 or TRBV12-4 and TRBJ2-5, with D maybe TRBD2 (6 bases). This CDR3 has 13 residues. The V gene lost 6 bases and the J gene lost 7 bases, with 15 bases spanning the gap. The CDR3 DNA sequence: TGTGCCAGCAGCCTGGGGGGTTTGGTGACCCAGTACTTC. This gives the protein CASSLGGLVTQYF.

V is TRBV27 and J is TRBJ2-5; TRBD2 matches 13 bases. This CDR3 region has 15 residues. With 8 bases clipped from V and 2 bases from J, the junction kept 5 bases outside the gene matches. CDR1 is MNHEY, CDR2 SMNVEV, per germline (reference sequence). The CDR3 DNA sequence: TGTGCCAGCTCCAAGGGACTAGCGGGACAAGAGACCCAGTACTTC. This gives the protein CASSKGLAGQETQYF.

This chain joins TRBV9 and TRBJ2-1, with D uncertain. Germline V gene lookup returns CDR1 SGDLS and CDR2 YYNGEE. The CDR3 contains 13 residues. The germline V and J ends were trimmed by 0 bases and 5 bases, with 6 bases remaining between them. The CDR3 spells CASSVGPNNEQFF. CDR3 DNA sequence: TGTGCCAGCAGCGTAGGACCAAACAATGAGCAGTTCTTC.

This clonotype came up a few times. This rearrangement joins TRBV7-9 to TRBJ2-7, with D tentatively TRBD1 or TRBD2 (5 bases each). The CDR3 totals 15 residues. Germline V gives CDR1 SEHNR, CDR2 FQNEAQ (reference sequence). Trimming took off 1 base at V and 2 bases at J, with 12 bases between the two ends. The CDR3 protein is CASSLDGDGAYEQYF. CDR3 coding DNA: TGTGCCAGCAGCTTAGATGGGGACGGGGCCTACGAGCAGTACTTC.

This clonotype showed up just a few times. This chain joins TRBV10-2 and TRBJ2-3; 10 nucleotides agree with TRBD2. Germline assignment: CDR1 WSHSY and CDR2 SAAADI. The ends lost 7 bases at V and 3 bases at J; junction bases unmatched: 10. The CDR3 is 16 amino acids. CDR3 loop: CASIMEREGLTDTQYF. In nucleotides, the CDR3 is TGCGCCAGCATAATGGAGCGGGAGGGCCTGACAGATACGCAGTATTTT.

Only a few counts were recorded for this clonotype. The genes are TRBV20-1 and TRBJ1-6; the D is unclear. V lost 0 bases to trimming and J lost 4 bases, with 4 bases between them. The CDR3 covers 13 residues. Per the germline V gene, CDR1 is DFQATT and CDR2 is SNEGSKA (reference sequence). CDR3 bases: TGCAGTGCTAGAGAGGGTTATAATTCACCCCTCCACTTT. It encodes CSAREGYNSPLHF.

This clonotype has only a few counts. J is TRBJ2-1 and V is TRBV20-1; 7 nucleotides agree with TRBD1. V shed 6 bases and J 9 bases; nucleotides not matched to a gene: 11. The CDR3 is 13 residues long. In germline, CDR1 is DFQATT, CDR2 SNEGSKA (reference sequence). CDR3 in DNA: TGCAGTGCCATAGGGGGCACCGTAGGTGAGCAGTTCTTC. Residues: CSAIGGTVGEQFF.

This clonotype has only a few counts. V is TRBV6-1 and J is TRBJ2-1; TRBD1 agrees at 10 bases. The CDR3 loop spans 14 amino acids. Germline V gene sequence: CDR1 MNHNS, CDR2 SASEGT. V lost 6 bases, J lost 4 bases, and 3 bases stayed unmatched. The CDR3 DNA follows: TGTGCCAGCAGCCGGGACAGGGGTTACAATGAGCAGTTCTTC. This encodes CASSRDRGYNEQFF.